The 29 T cell receptor beta chains presented below share a single source sample, sequenced in a study of blood T cell repertoires in COVID-19. Profiling relied on immunoSEQ multiplex PCR, and the TCRdb table lists in-frame clones only, not all of them. The sample has 200,000 to 250,000 clones, 75% to 85% seen once. Input material: peripheral blood. The receptors stem from a woman aged 25 to 45 with COVID-19, enrolled during active disease.

The gene calls are TRBV6-1 and TRBJ1-2, with 8 bases lining up with TRBD1. Germline values: CDR1 MNHNS, CDR2 SASEGT. There are 19 residues in the CDR3. The J segment lost 6 bases and the V segment lost 2 bases, leaving 20 bases of the junction unmatched. CDR3 bases: TGTGCCAGCAGTGAATACAGGGGGGCACTCCTCGTGGGGTTTGATGGCTACACCTTC. As protein: CASSEYRGALLVGFDGYTF.

The V call is TRBV5-1, the J call TRBJ2-1; a weak D match, TRBD1 (6 bases). The CDR3 covers 13 residues. CDR1 is SGHRS and CDR2 is YFSETQ in the germline V gene. Trimming took 5 bases from V and 5 from J, leaving 11 bases between them. The chain's CDR3 is CASSFGQNNEQFF. As DNA, the CDR3 is TGCGCCAGCAGTTTTGGACAGAACAATGAGCAGTTCTTC.

This rearrangement joins TRBV27 to TRBJ2-1; 10 nucleotides agree with TRBD2. The V and J ends lost 3 bases and 5 bases, in that order; junction bases with no gene match: 7. From germline, CDR1 is MNHEY and CDR2 SMNVEV (reference sequence). This CDR3 spans 16 amino acids. The CDR3 coding sequence is TGTGCCAGCAGTTTCATGACTAGCGGGCCCCACAATGAGCAGTTCTTC. Its translation is CASSFMTSGPHNEQFF.

This clone was counted only a few times. The chain links TRBV18 to TRBJ1-6; 11 positions agree with TRBD1. This CDR3 spans 13 amino acids. Germline-derived CDR1 and CDR2 are KGHSH and LQKENI. V gave up 3 bases and J gave up 11 bases; unmatched junction bases: 0. The chain's CDR3 is CASSPGQGAPLHF. For the CDR3, the DNA is TGTGCCAGCTCACCGGGACAGGGGGCACCCCTCCACTTT.

The gene calls are TRBV29-1 and TRBJ1-1; D not certain. The V gene's germline CDR1 is SQVTM and CDR2 ANQGSEA. The CDR3 totals 15 residues. V was trimmed by 4 bases and J by 5 bases, leaving 20 bases between them. In DNA form, the CDR3 reads TGCAGCGTTGGAGGTGATAGTGGAAAAAGGACTGAAGCTTTCTTT. Its translation: CSVGGDSGKRTEAFF.

For the CDR3, the DNA is TGTGCCAGCACGGTAGACAATGAGCAGTTCTTC. The encoded protein is CASTVDNEQFF. This chain joins TRBV2 and TRBJ2-1; no clear D gene. This CDR3 comprises 11 residues. Germline values: CDR1 SNHLY, CDR2 FYNNEI. The V end was cut by 7 bases, the J end by 5 bases, with 6 bases between.

The chain employs TRBV19 and TRBJ1-4; TRBD1 matches at 7 bases. V lost 6 bases to trimming and J lost 5 bases; unmatched junction nucleotides: 9. From germline, CDR1 is LNHDA and CDR2 SQIVND (reference sequence). CDR3 length: 15 amino acids. CDR3 residues: CASRGGQIVNEKLFF. The CDR3 DNA follows: TGTGCCAGTAGGGGGGGACAGATTGTAAATGAAAAACTGTTTTTT.

This chain uses TRBV29-1 with TRBJ2-7; 11 nucleotides align to TRBD2. The CDR3 length is 13 residues. Germline V gives CDR1 SQVTM, CDR2 ANQGSEA. V trimming: 4 bases; J trimming: 7 bases; junction bases outside the gene matches: 6. CDR3: CSVGASGRIEQYF. The CDR3 DNA reads as TGCAGCGTTGGGGCTAGCGGGAGGATAGAGCAGTACTTC.

The genes are TRBV27 and TRBJ1-2; no firm D call. Per the germline V gene, CDR1 is MNHEY and CDR2 is SMNVEV (reference sequence). Trimming stripped 4 bases from V and 2 bases from J, with 8 bases between. The CDR3 consists of 13 residues. The DNA for the CDR3 is TGTGCCAGCAGTTGGGCTCCAAACTATGGCTACACCTTC. Translating it yields CASSWAPNYGYTF.

The chain is built from TRBV2 and TRBJ1-2; D is possibly TRBD1 (5 bases). Germline V CDR1 and CDR2: SNHLY, FYNNEI. Trimming removed 6 bases from V and 6 bases from J, with 17 bases in between. The CDR3 has 14 residues. CDR3 protein: CASRLTIRQNGYTF. The CDR3 region has the DNA TGTGCCAGCAGGCTAACGATCCGACAGAATGGCTACACCTTC. The full variable domain, its missing parts supplied by reference TRBV2 and TRBJ1-2, is EPEVTQTPSHQVTQMGQEVILRCVPISNHLYFYWYRQILGQKVEFLVSFYNNEISEKSEIFDDQFSVERPDGSNFTLKIRSTKLEDSAMYFCASRLTIRQNGYTFGSGTRLTVV.

V is TRBV2 and J is TRBJ2-7; 11 positions match TRBD1. Germline V gene lookup returns CDR1 SNHLY and CDR2 FYNNEI. Trimming removed 8 bases from V and 3 bases from J; junction bases left unmatched: 15. The CDR3 length is 17 residues. For the CDR3, the DNA is TGTGCCAGCGCCCTCCATCCCCGGACAGGGGGCTTCTACGAGCAGTACTTC. Translating gives CASALHPRTGGFYEQYF.

The J gene is TRBJ2-1, the V gene TRBV5-5; D is perhaps TRBD2 (5 bases). The germline V gene encodes CDR1 SGHKS and CDR2 YYEKEE (reference sequence). V dropped 1 base and J dropped 7 bases, with 15 bases sitting between them. This CDR3 comprises 15 residues. The CDR3 reads CASSLLTTRLNEQFF. CDR3 nucleotides: TGTGCCAGCAGCTTGTTGACTACGCGACTAAATGAGCAGTTCTTC.

The rearrangement links TRBV6-5 to TRBJ2-7; D might be TRBD2 (7 bases). Between the trimmed V and J ends, which lost 4 bases and 5 bases, there was a span of 18 bases. The CDR3 spans 15 residues. Germline V CDR1 and CDR2: MNHEY, SVGAGI. CDR3 sequence: CASSWSVEGGNEQYF. The DNA for the CDR3 is TGTGCCAGCAGTTGGAGTGTGGAGGGGGGGAACGAGCAGTACTTC.

The chain links TRBV5-4 to TRBJ1-2; D may be TRBD1 (6 bases). CDR1 and CDR2 from the germline V gene are SGHNT and YYREEE (reference sequence). CDR3 length: 13 amino acids. V lost 4 bases and J 4 bases, leaving 11 bases between the germline ends. The CDR3 protein is CASSPGVPYGYTF. In DNA, the CDR3 is TGTGCCAGCAGCCCAGGGGTCCCCTATGGCTACACCTTC.

The V call is TRBV7-3, the J call TRBJ1-6, with 7 positions matching TRBD1. Germline V gene sequence: CDR1 SGHTA, CDR2 FQGTGA. With 6 bases clipped from V and 7 bases from J, the junction kept 9 bases outside the gene matches. The CDR3 is made up of 15 amino acids. The CDR3, as DNA: TGTGCCAGCAGGTCGCACGGGACAGACAATTCACCCCTCCACTTT. As protein: CASRSHGTDNSPLHF.

The gene calls are TRBV15 and TRBJ2-7; D unresolved. CDR3 size: 12 residues. Looked up from germline, CDR1 is LNHNV and CDR2 is YYDKDF (reference sequence). Trimming shortened V by 0 bases and J by 5 bases, and 5 bases separated the two germline ends. CDR3 sequence: CATSRDQDEQYF. In nucleotides, the CDR3 is TGTGCCACCAGCAGAGATCAGGACGAGCAGTACTTC.

V is TRBV7-9 and J is TRBJ2-7; TRBD1 aligns across 7 bases. After removal of 7 bases from V and 2 bases from J, the junction contained 5 bases not matched to a gene. Germline V gene data show CDR1 as SEHNR and CDR2 as FQNEAQ (reference sequence). The CDR3 spans 13 residues. The CDR3 loop reads CASTTGTAYEQYF. The CDR3, as DNA: TGTGCCAGCACCACCGGGACAGCCTACGAGCAGTACTTC.

CDR3 coding DNA: TGTGCCAGTAGTATAGGTGGGAGCGATTCGGATGAGCAGTTCTTC. Its protein product is CASSIGGSDSDEQFF. The rearrangement links TRBV19 to TRBJ2-1; D is perhaps TRBD2 (5 bases). The ends were cut back, 1 base at V and 8 bases at J, with 15 bases in the middle. The length of the CDR3 is 15 residues. The V gene's germline CDR1 is LNHDA and CDR2 SQIVND (reference sequence).

The chain links TRBV3-1 (or the pseudogene TRBV3-2) to TRBJ1-4; 7 nucleotides line up with TRBD1. Germline CDR1 is LGHDT and CDR2 is YNNKEL (reference sequence). There are 13 residues in the CDR3. V shed 4 bases and J 6 bases; nucleotides not matched to a gene: 2. The CDR3 DNA reads TGTGCCAGCAGCCCAGACAGGGATGAAAAACTGTTTTTT. Encoded protein: CASSPDRDEKLFF.

This clone occurred once. This chain connects TRBV27 to TRBJ1-1, with 9 bases identical to TRBD1. Trimming cost V 5 bases and J 1 base; bases outside gene matches: 2. CDR1 and CDR2 from the germline V gene are MNHEY and SMNVEV (reference sequence). This CDR3 region has 14 residues. Here the CDR3 DNA reads TGTGCCAGCAGTACGGACAGGGGGAACACTGAAGCTTTCTTT. Amino acid sequence: CASSTDRGNTEAFF.

The chain recombines TRBV5-8 with TRBJ2-2, with 8 bases aligning to TRBD1. This CDR3 spans 15 amino acids. Germline V gene data show CDR1 as SGHTS and CDR2 as YDEGEE. V shed 4 bases, J shed 1 base, and the junction held 3 bases outside the gene matches. CDR3 region: CASSEDRENTGELFF. In nucleotides, the CDR3 is TGTGCCAGCAGCGAGGACAGGGAGAACACCGGGGAGCTGTTTTTT.

The chain is built from TRBV7-9 and TRBJ2-1; D not certain. The V gene lost 1 base and the J gene lost 7 bases, with 14 bases spanning the gap. The CDR3 sequence is 15 residues long. Germline CDR1 reads SEHNR; CDR2 reads FQNEAQ (reference sequence). This chain's CDR3 is CASSLGSFTLNEQFF. CDR3 in DNA: TGTGCCAGCAGCTTAGGGTCGTTTACATTGAATGAGCAGTTCTTC.

V usage is TRBV6-2 or TRBV6-3 and J usage is TRBJ1-1, with 8 bases lining up with TRBD1. Germline lookup yields CDR1 MNHEY and CDR2 SVGEGT. J gave up 3 bases and V 5 bases, and 11 bases lay outside the gene matches. The CDR3 is 16 residues long. In DNA form, the CDR3 reads TGTGCCAGCAGTCATCGACAGGGGAGGGGTGACACTGAAGCTTTCTTT. This gives the protein CASSHRQGRGDTEAFF.

The chain couples TRBV27 to TRBJ2-5; TRBD2 might be the D (6 bases). The CDR3 runs 15 residues. Trimming stripped 6 bases from V and 2 bases from J, with 16 bases between. Germline CDR1 is MNHEY and CDR2 is SMNVEV (reference sequence). The CDR3 region is CASSNGGVGQETQYF. The DNA for the CDR3 is TGTGCCAGCAGCAACGGCGGGGTAGGACAAGAGACCCAGTACTTC.

This chain joins TRBV5-4 and TRBJ2-5; the D gene is possibly TRBD2 (6 bases). Trimming removed 3 bases from V and 4 bases from J, with 19 bases in between. The germline V gene has CDR1 SGHNT and CDR2 YYREEE (reference sequence). The CDR3 contains 16 residues. The CDR3 sequence: CASSYSDPRRGETQYF. The CDR3 DNA reads TGTGCCAGCAGCTACTCGGACCCGCGGAGGGGAGAGACCCAGTACTTC.

The chain employs TRBV5-6 and TRBJ2-7, with 7 bases identical to TRBD1. Germline CDR1 SGHDT, CDR2 YYEEEE. The CDR3 consists of 15 residues. V was pared by 1 base and J by 4 bases, with 8 bases of the junction left unmatched. The CDR3 sequence is CASSLSPGQSYEQYF. The CDR3 DNA follows: TGTGCCAGCAGCTTGTCGCCGGGACAGTCATACGAGCAGTACTTC.

The chain joins TRBV6-5 to TRBJ2-1; a weak D match, TRBD2 (5 bases). Germline V gene lookup returns CDR1 MNHEY and CDR2 SVGAGI. Deletions cut 6 bases from V and 4 bases from J, with 10 bases between. The CDR3 consists of 13 residues. The CDR3 nucleotides are TGTGCCAGCAGCCCGACTAATTACAATGAGCAGTTCTTC. It encodes CASSPTNYNEQFF.

The genes are TRBV19 and TRBJ2-3; a weak D match, TRBD2 (6 bases). The V and J ends lost 10 bases and 2 bases respectively, with 19 bases between them. The V gene's germline CDR1 is LNHDA and CDR2 SQIVND (reference sequence). The CDR3 has 15 residues. For the CDR3, the DNA is TGTGCCACTGCCCGTACAGGAGGGGCCACAGATACGCAGTATTTT. Its translation: CATARTGGATDTQYF.

V gene TRBV9 combines with J gene TRBJ2-6; 7 nucleotides line up with TRBD1. V lost 3 bases, J lost 5 bases, and 2 bases stayed unmatched. Germline-derived CDR1 and CDR2 are SGDLS and YYNGEE. The CDR3 runs to 14 residues. The CDR3 sequence: CASSGQGWANVLTF. CDR3 coding DNA: TGTGCCAGCAGCGGACAGGGCTGGGCCAACGTCCTGACTTTC.